The 4 T cell receptor beta chains below were found in one sample sequenced in a study of OX40 agonist ivuxolimab in advanced cancers. Method: immunoSEQ multiplex PCR; TCRdb's copy keeps in-frame clones and lacks some. The table lists about 72,000 clones, about 91% of them singletons. Sequencing used CD4+ or CD8+ T cells sorted from blood, obtained in a trial of the OX40 agonist ivuxolimab. Receptors were obtained from an adult with an advanced solid tumor such as melanoma, head and neck, liver or kidney cancer.

The chain recombines TRBV5-1 with TRBJ2-1; a weak D match, TRBD2 (5 bases). V was pared by 0 bases and J by 5 bases, with 12 bases between. Germline CDR1 is SGHRS and CDR2 is YFSETQ. The CDR3 covers 15 residues. The CDR3 protein is CASSLGGSKNNEQFF. CDR3 bases: TGCGCCAGCAGCTTGGGAGGGTCTAAAAACAATGAGCAGTTCTTC.

This chain joins TRBV15 and TRBJ2-5; 8 nucleotides line up with TRBD1. Germline assignment: CDR1 LNHNV and CDR2 YYDKDF (reference sequence). The CDR3 has 17 amino acids. J lost 4 bases, V lost 0 bases, and 10 bases had no gene match. The CDR3 protein is CATSRDRRDRRGETQYF. The CDR3 coding sequence is TGTGCCACCAGCAGAGATCGGAGGGACAGGAGGGGAGAGACCCAGTACTTC.

This sequence joins TRBV11-3 and TRBJ2-1; 7 nucleotides line up with TRBD2. Trimming took 5 bases from V and 3 from J; bases not matched to a gene: 7. Germline V gives CDR1 SGHNT, CDR2 YENEEA. The CDR3 loop spans 15 amino acids. CDR3: CASSASSGNYNEQFF. CDR3 DNA: TGTGCCAGCAGCGCCTCTAGCGGCAACTACAATGAGCAGTTCTTC.

The rearrangement links TRBV6-5 to TRBJ1-4, with unresolved D. The V gene lost 5 bases and the J gene lost 4 bases, with 14 bases spanning the gap. The CDR3 totals 15 residues. Germline V gene data show CDR1 as MNHEY and CDR2 as SVGAGI. The CDR3 is CASSPWVRSNEKLFF. CDR3 DNA: TGTGCCAGCAGTCCTTGGGTTCGGAGTAATGAAAAACTGTTTTTT.